The clone carrying this T cell receptor (beta chain) was detected only a few times. Its antigen remains unidentified. RNA transcripts were the template for amplifying TCR beta CDR3 regions. The HTBI primer set was used in a first-round RT-PCR of the TCR CDR3. TCRdb reprocessed the multiplex PCR reads via MiXCR and lists one record per CDR3 protein. This table has hundreds of thousands of distinct CDR3 sequences, about 20% appearing once. In the ophthalmopathy cohort, Clinical Activity Score was at least 3, NOSPECS grade at least 4, and duration under 3 months. Cells are PBMCs isolated from 9 to 10 ml of fresh blood. Germline V lookup: CDR1 MNHEY, CDR2 SVGEGT. Trimming took off 6 bases at V and 2 bases at J, with 17 bases between the two ends. CDR3 length: 16 residues. The data derive from a study of T cells in Graves' hyperthyroidism and ophthalmopathy. The wider study: Peripheral blood was acquired at first diagnosis, ahead of any therapy whatsoever. The study's findings and limits: Researchers found most expanded thyroid clonotypes above 0.001 in blood as well.

The sequence came from a man aged 40-49 years with Graves' ophthalmopathy. The sequencing sample was made of blood. The gene calls are TRBV6-2 or TRBV6-3 and TRBJ2-4, with a possible D match to TRBD1 (6 bases). The CDR3 sequence: CASRPTGSGTKNIQYF. CDR3 DNA sequence: TGTGCCAGCAGGCCCACAGGGAGTGGGACCAAAAACATTCAGTACTTC.